The sample holds many counts of the clone carrying this T cell receptor beta chain. Its specificity is unknown. Deletions cut 3 bases from V and 5 bases from J, with 19 bases between. CDR3 length: 15 amino acids. Per the germline V gene, CDR1 is GTSNPN and CDR2 is SVGIG (reference sequence). This record comes from a study of molecular identifiers for immune sequencing clone quantification. Study background: Replicates split RNA from roughly 20,000 or 100,000 naive CD8 cells five ways, and the researchers sequenced four portions. Study outcomes and limitations: Naive cells had under 1% of molecules in clones above 20 RNA copies, effectors over 99%.

TCRdb processed the PCR reads anew with MiXCR; each CDR3 protein has one entry. The sample has tens of thousands of distinct CDR3 sequences, around 19% seen once. This chain uses TRBV30 with TRBJ1-1; the D gene is possibly TRBD1 (5 bases). The sequence came from a human donor in good health. Some libraries in this study had Jurkat cell RNA spiked in. The sample was naive CD8+ T cells from blood, with Jurkat cell RNA spiked in. Subset in this sample: FACS-sorted CD8+CD4-CCR7+CD45RA+ naive T cells. CDR3 bases: TGTGCCTGGAGCCTGACCTCGACAGTTGATACTGAAGCTTTCTTT. It yields the protein CAWSLTSTVDTEAFF.